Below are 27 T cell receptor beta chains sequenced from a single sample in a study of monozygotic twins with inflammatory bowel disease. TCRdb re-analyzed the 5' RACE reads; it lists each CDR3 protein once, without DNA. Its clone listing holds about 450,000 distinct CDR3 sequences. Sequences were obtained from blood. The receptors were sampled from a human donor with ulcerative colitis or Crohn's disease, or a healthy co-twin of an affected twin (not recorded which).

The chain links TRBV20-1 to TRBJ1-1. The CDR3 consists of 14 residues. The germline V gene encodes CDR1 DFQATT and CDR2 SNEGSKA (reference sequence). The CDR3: CSARDREGTTEAFF.

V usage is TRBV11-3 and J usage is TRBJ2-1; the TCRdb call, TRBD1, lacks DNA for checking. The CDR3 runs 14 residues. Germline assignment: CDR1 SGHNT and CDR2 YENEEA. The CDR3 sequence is CASSSRTAYNEQFF. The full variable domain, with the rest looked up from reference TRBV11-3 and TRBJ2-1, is EAGVVQSPRYKIIEKKQPVAFWCNPISGHNTLYWYLQNLGQGPELLIRYENEEAVDDSQLPKDRFSAERLKGVDSTLKIQPAELGDSAVYLCASSSRTAYNEQFFGPGTRLTVL.

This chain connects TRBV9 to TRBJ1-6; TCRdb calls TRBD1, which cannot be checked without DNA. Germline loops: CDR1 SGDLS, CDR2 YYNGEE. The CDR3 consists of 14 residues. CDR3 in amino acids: CASGGGNNNSPLHF.

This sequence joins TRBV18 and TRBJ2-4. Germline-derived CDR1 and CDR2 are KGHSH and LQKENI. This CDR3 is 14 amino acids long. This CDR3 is CASSPPTAKNIQYF.

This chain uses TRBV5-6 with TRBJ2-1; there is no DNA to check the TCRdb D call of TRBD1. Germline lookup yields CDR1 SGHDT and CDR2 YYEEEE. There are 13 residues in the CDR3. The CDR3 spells CATLRSSYNEQFF.

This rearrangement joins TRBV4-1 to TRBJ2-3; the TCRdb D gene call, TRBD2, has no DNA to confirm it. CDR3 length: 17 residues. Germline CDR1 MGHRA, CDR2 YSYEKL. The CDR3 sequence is CASSQDLPGLAGSTQYF.

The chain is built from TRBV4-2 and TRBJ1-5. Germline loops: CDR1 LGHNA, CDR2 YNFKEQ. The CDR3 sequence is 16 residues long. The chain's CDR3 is CASSQDRGGENQPQHF.

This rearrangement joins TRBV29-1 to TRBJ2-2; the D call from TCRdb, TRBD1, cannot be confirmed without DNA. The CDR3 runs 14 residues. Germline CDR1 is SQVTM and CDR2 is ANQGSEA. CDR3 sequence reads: CSVSRGGNTGELFF.

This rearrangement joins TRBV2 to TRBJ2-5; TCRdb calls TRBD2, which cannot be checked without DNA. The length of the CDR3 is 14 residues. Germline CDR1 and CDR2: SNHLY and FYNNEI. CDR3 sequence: CASNAGALQETQYF.

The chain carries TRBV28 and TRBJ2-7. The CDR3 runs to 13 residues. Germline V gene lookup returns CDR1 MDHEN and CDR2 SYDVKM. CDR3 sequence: CASSLVTPYEQYF.

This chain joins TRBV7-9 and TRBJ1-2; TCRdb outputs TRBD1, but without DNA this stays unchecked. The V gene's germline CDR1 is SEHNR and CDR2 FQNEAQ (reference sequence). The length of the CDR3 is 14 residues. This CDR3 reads CASSSGGGIYGYTF.

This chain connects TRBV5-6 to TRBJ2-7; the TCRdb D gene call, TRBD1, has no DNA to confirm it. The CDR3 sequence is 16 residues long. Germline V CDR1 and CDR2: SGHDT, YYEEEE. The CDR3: CASSLLLGGSSYEQYF.

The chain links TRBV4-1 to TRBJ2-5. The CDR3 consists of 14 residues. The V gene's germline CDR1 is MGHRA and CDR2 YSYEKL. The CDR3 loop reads CASSQDPRLETQYF.

The CDR3 reads CASSKVLAAKSTSTDTQYF. This chain uses TRBV21-1 with TRBJ2-3; the D gene TCRdb calls, TRBD2, cannot be checked with no DNA. TRBV21-1 is marked as a pseudogene. The length of the CDR3 is 19 residues.

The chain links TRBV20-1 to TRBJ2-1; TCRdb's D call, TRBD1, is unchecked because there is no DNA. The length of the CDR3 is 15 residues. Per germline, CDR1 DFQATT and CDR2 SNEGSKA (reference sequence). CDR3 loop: CSASGTGGSYNEQFF.

The CDR3: CASSLASSLMSTYGYTF. V usage is TRBV5-6 and J usage is TRBJ1-2. Germline V gives CDR1 SGHDT, CDR2 YYEEEE. The CDR3 totals 17 residues.

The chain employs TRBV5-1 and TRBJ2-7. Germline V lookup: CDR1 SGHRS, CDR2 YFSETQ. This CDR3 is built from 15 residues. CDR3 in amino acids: CASSLSAGTYAGQYF.

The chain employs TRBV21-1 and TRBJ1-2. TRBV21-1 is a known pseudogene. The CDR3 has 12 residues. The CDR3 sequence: CASSTKAYGYTF.

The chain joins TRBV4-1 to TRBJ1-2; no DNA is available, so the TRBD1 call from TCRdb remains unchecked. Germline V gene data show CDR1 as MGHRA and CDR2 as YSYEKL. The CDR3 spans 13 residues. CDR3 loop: CASSLGQGEGYTF.

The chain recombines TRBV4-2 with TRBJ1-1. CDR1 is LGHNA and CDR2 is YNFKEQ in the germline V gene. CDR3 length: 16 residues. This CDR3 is CASSQDSTRVNTEAFF.

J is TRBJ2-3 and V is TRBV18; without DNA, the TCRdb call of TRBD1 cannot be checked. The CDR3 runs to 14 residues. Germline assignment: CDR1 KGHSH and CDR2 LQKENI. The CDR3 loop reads CASSTTVHTDTQYF.

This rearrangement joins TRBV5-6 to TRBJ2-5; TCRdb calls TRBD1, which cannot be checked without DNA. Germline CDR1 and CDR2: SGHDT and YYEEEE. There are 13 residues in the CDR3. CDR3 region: CASTGQLQETQYF. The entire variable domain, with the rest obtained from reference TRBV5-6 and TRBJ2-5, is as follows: DAGVTQSPTHLIKTRGQQVTLRCSPKSGHDTVSWYQQALGQGPQFIFQYYEEEERQRGNFPDRFSGHQFPNYSSELNVNALLLGDSALYLCASTGQLQETQYFGPGTRLLVL.

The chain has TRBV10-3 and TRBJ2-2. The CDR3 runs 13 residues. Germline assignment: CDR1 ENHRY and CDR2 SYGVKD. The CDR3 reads CAISGENTGELFF.

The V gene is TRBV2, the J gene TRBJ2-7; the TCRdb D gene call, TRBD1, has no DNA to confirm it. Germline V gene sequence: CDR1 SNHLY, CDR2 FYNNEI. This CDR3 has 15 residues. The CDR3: CASNGGTGDPYEQYF.

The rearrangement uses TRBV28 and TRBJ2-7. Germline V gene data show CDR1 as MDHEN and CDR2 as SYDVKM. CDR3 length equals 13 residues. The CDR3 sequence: CASSFAQIGEQYF.

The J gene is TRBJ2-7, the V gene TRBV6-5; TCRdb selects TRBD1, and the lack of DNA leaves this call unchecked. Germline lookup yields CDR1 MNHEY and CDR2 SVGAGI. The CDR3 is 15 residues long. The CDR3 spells CASRLGGTGSYEQYF.

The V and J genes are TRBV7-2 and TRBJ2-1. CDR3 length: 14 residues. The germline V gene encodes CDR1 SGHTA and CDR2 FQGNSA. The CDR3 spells CASSLEARNNEQFF.